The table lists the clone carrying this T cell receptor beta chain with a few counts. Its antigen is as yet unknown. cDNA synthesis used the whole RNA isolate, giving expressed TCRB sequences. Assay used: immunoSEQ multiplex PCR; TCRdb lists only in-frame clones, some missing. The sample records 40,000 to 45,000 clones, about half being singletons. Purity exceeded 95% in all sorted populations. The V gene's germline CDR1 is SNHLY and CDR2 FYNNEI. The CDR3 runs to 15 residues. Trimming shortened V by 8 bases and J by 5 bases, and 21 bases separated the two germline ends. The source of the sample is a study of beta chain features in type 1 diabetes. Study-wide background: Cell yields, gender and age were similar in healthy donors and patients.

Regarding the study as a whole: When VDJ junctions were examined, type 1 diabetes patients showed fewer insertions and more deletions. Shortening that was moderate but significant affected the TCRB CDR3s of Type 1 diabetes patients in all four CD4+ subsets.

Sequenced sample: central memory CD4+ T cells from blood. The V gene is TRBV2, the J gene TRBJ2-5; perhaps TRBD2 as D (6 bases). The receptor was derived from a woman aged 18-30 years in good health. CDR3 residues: CASQRGTDRGETQYF. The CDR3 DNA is TGTGCCAGCCAACGGGGGACCGACCGCGGGGAGACCCAGTACTTC.